This paragraph covers one T cell receptor (beta chain) sequence. The antigen remains undetermined. Constant-segment-primed 5'RACE gave TCR alpha and TCR beta cDNA libraries with sample barcodes and UMIs. From the 5' RACE reads, TCRdb called clonotypes with MiXCR, one entry per CDR3 protein. This sample yields 350,000 to 450,000 distinct CDR3 sequences, of which 24% are seen a single time; 8.8% belongs to the top ten. The entry originates in a study of T-cell memory formation after mild COVID-19. Study-wide background: Each donor largely had its own TCR clusters.

Study results and caveats: Second-wave clones with a day 37 peak had unconfirmed SARS-CoV-2 specificity. Mostly located in CM and EM were contracting CD4+ clones, with contracting CD8+ clones located in EMRA.

V lost 4 bases to trimming and J lost 2 bases; unmatched junction nucleotides: 8. The CDR3 is made up of 14 amino acids. Germline V gene sequence: CDR1 GTSNPN, CDR2 SVGIG (reference sequence). The chain employs TRBV30 and TRBJ2-7; TRBD1 aligns across 7 bases. The source material was PBMCs or a T cell subset sorted from them (not recorded which). This sequence originates from an adult woman who had mild COVID-19 (a few samples of this study predate the infection). Cell type and time point are not known. The CDR3 bases are TGTGCCTGGAATGACAGGGTTGGAACCTACGAGCAGTACTTC. Its protein product is CAWNDRVGTYEQYF.